This T cell receptor (beta chain) was identified in a study of blood T cell repertoires in COVID-19. Study context: Collection of acute and convalescent COVID-19 samples took place in the United States, Italy and Spain.

In the original processing: Quantification of nucleated cells was approximated via reference gene primer amplification. Only in-frame clones appear in the TCRdb table, and some are missing; sequencing was by immunoSEQ multiplex PCR. V and J calls and clone size follow that table, whereas D and trimming were derived from the DNA. This table has roughly 7,000 clones, approximately 85% appearing once. Trimming removed 4 bases from V and 3 bases from J, with 14 bases in between. The V gene's germline CDR1 is SGDLS and CDR2 YYNGEE. The CDR3 covers 15 residues. Specimen: peripheral blood. The clonotype comes from a human donor in a cohort sampled during active COVID-19. J is TRBJ2-1 and V is TRBV9, with a possible D match to TRBD1 (6 bases). CDR3 in DNA: TGTGCCAGCAGCCTACAGGGAGAGCTCTACAATGAGCAGTTCTTC. Its translation: CASSLQGELYNEQFF.